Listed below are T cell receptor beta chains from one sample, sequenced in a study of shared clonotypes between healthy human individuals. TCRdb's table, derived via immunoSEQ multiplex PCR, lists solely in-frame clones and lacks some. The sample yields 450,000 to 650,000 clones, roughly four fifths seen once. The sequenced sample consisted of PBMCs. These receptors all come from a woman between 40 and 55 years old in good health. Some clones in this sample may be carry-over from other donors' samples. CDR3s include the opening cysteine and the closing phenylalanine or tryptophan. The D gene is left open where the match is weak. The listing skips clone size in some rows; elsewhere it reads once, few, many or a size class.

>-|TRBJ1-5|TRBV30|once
CAWSNGTPGGRQPQHF
TGTGCCTGGAGTAACGGGACACCCGGGGGGCGTCAGCCCCAGCATTTT
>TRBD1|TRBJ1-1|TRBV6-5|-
CASSRGDRANTEAFF
TGTGCCAGCAGCCGCGGTGACAGGGCGAACACTGAAGCCTTCTTT
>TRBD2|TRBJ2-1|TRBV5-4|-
CASSPTSGTYNEQFF
TGTGCCAGCAGCCCGACTAGCGGAACCTACAATGAGCAGTTCTTC
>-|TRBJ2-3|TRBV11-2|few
CASSLDDNTDTQYF
TGTGCCAGCAGCTTAGACGACAACACAGATACGCAGTATTTT
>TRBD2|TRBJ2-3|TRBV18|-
CASSPRLAGAADTQYF
TGTGCCAGCTCACCGAGACTAGCGGGAGCTGCGGATACGCAGTATTTT
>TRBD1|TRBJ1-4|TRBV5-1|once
CASNPGQNEKLFF
TGCGCCAGCAACCCGGGACAGAATGAAAAACTGTTTTTT
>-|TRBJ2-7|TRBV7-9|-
CASSYQGNEQYF
TGTGCCAGCAGTTATCAGGGGAACGAGCAGTACTTC
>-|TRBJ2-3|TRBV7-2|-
CASSRMGPSTDTQYF
TGTGCCAGCAGCCGCATGGGGCCAAGCACAGATACGCAGTATTTT
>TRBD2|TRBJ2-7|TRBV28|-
CASSLDSGNYEQYF
TGTGCCAGCAGTTTGGATAGCGGGAACTACGAGCAGTACTTC
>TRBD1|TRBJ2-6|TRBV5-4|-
CASSPPGQVGGANVLTF
TGTGCCAGCAGCCCCCCCGGACAGGTTGGAGGGGCCAACGTCCTGACTTTC
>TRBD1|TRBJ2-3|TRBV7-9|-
CASSRDSPTDTQYF
TGTGCCAGCAGCCGGGACAGCCCCACAGATACGCAGTATTTT
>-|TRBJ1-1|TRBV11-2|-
CASSTSDEAFF
TGTGCCAGCAGCACCTCTGATGAAGCTTTCTTT
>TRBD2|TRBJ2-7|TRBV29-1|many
CSVPGLAGAEQYF
TGCAGCGTTCCGGGACTAGCGGGAGCCGAGCAGTACTTC
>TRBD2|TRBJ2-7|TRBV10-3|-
CASRLKREAPYEQYF
TGTGCCTCGCGCCTTAAGCGGGAGGCCCCCTACGAGCAGTACTTC
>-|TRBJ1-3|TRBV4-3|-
CASSQVGGFSGNTIYF
TGCGCCAGCAGCCAAGTAGGAGGGTTCTCTGGAAACACCATATATTTT
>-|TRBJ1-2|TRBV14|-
CASSQDREGGYTF
TGTGCCAGCAGCCAAGATCGGGAAGGTGGCTACACCTTC
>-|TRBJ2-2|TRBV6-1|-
CASSAGRTTGELFF
TGTGCCAGCAGCGCGGGACGGACCACCGGGGAGCTGTTTTTT
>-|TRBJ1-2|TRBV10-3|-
CAISESLGVKYGYTF
TGTGCCATCAGTGAGTCGTTGGGGGTGAAGTATGGCTACACCTTC
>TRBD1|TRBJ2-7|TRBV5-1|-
CASSLGQGIGEQYF
TGCGCCAGCAGCTTGGGACAGGGTATAGGCGAGCAGTACTTC
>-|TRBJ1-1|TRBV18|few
CASPPEGNTEAFF
TGTGCCAGCCCACCAGAGGGGAACACTGAAGCTTTCTTT
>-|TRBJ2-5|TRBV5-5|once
CASSLASGRSETQYF
TGTGCCAGCAGCTTGGCCTCCGGTCGCTCGGAGACCCAGTACTTC
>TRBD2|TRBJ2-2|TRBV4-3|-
CASSHTSGGDTGELFF
TGCGCCAGCAGCCATACTAGCGGAGGGGACACCGGGGAGCTGTTTTTT
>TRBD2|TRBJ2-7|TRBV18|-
CASSQTSGAFYEQYF
TGTGCCAGCTCCCAGACTAGCGGAGCGTTCTACGAGCAGTACTTC
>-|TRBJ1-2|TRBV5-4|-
CASSLGRQGKSGHYGYTF
TGTGCCAGCAGCTTGGGGCGGCAGGGGAAAAGTGGGCACTATGGCTACACCTTC
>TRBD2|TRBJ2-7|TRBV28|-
CASSSVLKRREGYEQYF
TGTGCCAGCAGTTCCGTCCTTAAGAGGCGGGAGGGCTACGAGCAGTACTTC
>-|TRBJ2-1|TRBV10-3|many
CAISGGEGEQFF
TGTGCCATCAGTGGAGGAGAAGGTGAGCAGTTCTTC
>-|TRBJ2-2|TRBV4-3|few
CASSQVAVNTGELFF
TGCGCCAGCAGCCAAGTCGCAGTGAACACCGGGGAGCTGTTTTTT
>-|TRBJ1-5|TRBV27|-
CASSLNIIQPQHF
TGTGCCAGCAGTTTAAATATTATTCAGCCCCAGCATTTT
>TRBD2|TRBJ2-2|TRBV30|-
CAWRLRKRENTGELFF
TGTGCCTGGCGTCTACGGAAGCGGGAGAACACCGGGGAGCTGTTTTTT
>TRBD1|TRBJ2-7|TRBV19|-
CASTGTGGPYEQYF
TGTGCCAGTACGGGGACAGGGGGGCCCTACGAGCAGTACTTC
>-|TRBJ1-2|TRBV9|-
CASSVAGRGPGGYTF
TGTGCCAGCAGCGTAGCCGGACGGGGTCCCGGCGGCTACACCTTC
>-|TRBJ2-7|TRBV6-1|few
CASSTDYSYEQYF
TGTGCCAGCAGTACGGACTACTCCTACGAGCAGTACTTC
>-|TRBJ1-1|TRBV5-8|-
CASSLGFMNTEAFF
TGTGCCAGCAGCTTGGGGTTCATGAACACTGAAGCTTTCTTT
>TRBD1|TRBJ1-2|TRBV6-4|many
CASSRDRSNYGYTF
TGTGCCAGCAGTCGGGACAGAAGTAACTATGGCTACACCTTC
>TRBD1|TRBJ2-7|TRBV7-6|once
CASSPRTGQGAGEQYF
TGTGCCAGCAGCCCCCGAACGGGACAGGGGGCCGGGGAGCAGTACTTC
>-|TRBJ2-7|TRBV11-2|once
CASVASPYEQYF
TGTGCCAGCGTGGCTTCACCCTACGAGCAGTACTTC
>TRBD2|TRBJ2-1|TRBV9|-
CASSTTSGSNYEQFF
TGTGCCAGCAGCACAACTAGCGGGAGCAACTATGAGCAGTTCTTC